The TCR beta chain described here comes from a study of vaccination and CD4 T cells after COVID-19. Study overall: Stimulation of the cells used overlapping spike peptide pools from SARS-CoV-2 and from the common cold coronaviruses HCoV-NL63, HCoV-OC43 and HCoV-229E.

Regarding this clonotype: Antigen specificity is unknown.

The Oncomine TCR Beta short-read assay was applied to DNA of cultured CD4+ T cells. TCRdb used MiXCR to reprocess the PCR reads, holding one entry per CDR3 protein. The data show several thousand distinct CDR3 sequences, with roughly two thirds seen just once and around 35% held by the top ten. Study-level points and caveats: The median number of SARS-CoV-2-reactive clonotypes increased from approximately 21 to 40, a change that did not reach significance.

Documented treatment: roughly 10-day PBMC culture with coronavirus spike peptide pools or control peptides (ViraFEST assay). Germline V CDR1 and CDR2: MNHNS, SASEGT. Trimming removed 6 bases from V and 2 bases from J; junction bases left unmatched: 10. The CDR3 contains 16 residues. The sample comprised CD4+ T cells from blood, cultured in vitro. The chain uses TRBV6-1 and TRBJ2-3; TRBD1 matches at 8 bases. The clonotype comes from a human donor who had recovered from COVID-19. CDR3 sequence (DNA): TGTGCCAGCAGGACCAACCGGGACAGGATCACAGATACGCAGTATTTT. Protein sequence: CASRTNRDRITDTQYF.